This TCR beta chain was recorded in a study of blood T cell repertoires in COVID-19 (dated by TCRdb to 2018 to 2020). About the full investigation: The collaborator samples originated in the United States, Italy and Spain and spanned the acute and convalescent phases of COVID-19. Nearly every sample came with metadata listing a de-identified subject ID, COVID-19 status, age in years and sex. HLA class I and class II types, where available, came from metadata supplied by the sample provider rather than from assay-based typing. The repertoires were released in a freely available public database meant as a resource for research on the immune response to SARS-CoV-2. The dataset comprised deeply sampled blood TCRbeta repertoires from subjects exposed to, actively infected with, or recovered from COVID-19. The samples were drawn from two sources: the first 160 participants of the ongoing ImmuneRACE study, and about 1,300 subjects contributed by 6 global collaborators. The prospective study material was composed of cDNA or gDNA derived from T cells, B-cell-depleted T cells, or PBMCs.

On the study overall, not on this receptor specifically: How much clinical and demographic metadata was included differed by source and by participant, and the metadata was provided uncurated.

As concerns this clone: This clone's antigen is unknown. Base qualities are not at hand, and no much larger clone is one base apart.

Reading the germline V gene gives CDR1 SGHDT and CDR2 YYEEEE. V loses 4 bases at its end and J loses 0 bases; junction bases beyond the gene matches: 14. From its cysteine to its phenylalanine, the CDR3 spans 19 amino acids. Solely the CDR3 DNA is kept, with 57 bases framed from the first base. Participants in the prospective study were aged roughly 18 to 90 years, lived in 20 to 30 United States geographic areas, and enrolled through a virtual design. In the prospective study, cohorts were assigned on the basis of participant-reported clinical history obtained from a screening survey and a study questionnaire. In the prospective study, mobile phlebotomists collected whole blood, serum and a nasopharyngeal or oropharyngeal swab from each participant. Participants in the prospective study had the option to provide additional blood draws and questionnaires over an approximately 2-month period. Before DNA extraction, blood samples from the prospective study were shipped at room temperature or frozen.

The immunoSEQ Assay, a bias-controlled multiplex PCR, was used to amplify TCRbeta CDR3 regions from genomic DNA. Per the original workflow: The number of nucleated cells in each sample was estimated by amplification of reference gene primers within the assay. Sequence reads were collapsed and filtered to measure the absolute abundance of every unique TCRbeta CDR3 rearrangement. For each sample, productive Simpson clonality was calculated as the square root of Simpson's diversity index across productive rearrangements. TCRdb carries this immuneACCESS record with in-frame sequences only. Its versions omit some clonotypes, under half of them owing to an unresolved V gene in the studies checked, with the rest unexplained. V and J calls and clone size are those listed in that table; D and trimming were worked out from the DNA. The sample records a few hundred thousand clones, approximately 86% of which are singletons. The ten largest account for 3.5% to 4.5% of the sample.

The origin of this receptor is a woman in her forties with acute COVID-19. Input material: PBMCs or T cells enriched from blood (not recorded which). The chain is made from TRBV5-6 and TRBJ1-5; 9 central nucleotides agree with TRBD1. The CDR3 region reads CASSQNRDRATYSNQPQHF. The DNA reads as follows: TGTGCCAGCAGCCAAAACCGGGACAGGGCCACTTATAGCAATCAGCCCCAGCATTTT. Joined to the reference TRBV5-6 and TRBJ1-5 proteins, this CDR3 gives the full variable domain: DAGVTQSPTHLIKTRGQQVTLRCSPKSGHDTVSWYQQALGQGPQFIFQYYEEEERQRGNFPDRFSGHQFPNYSSELNVNALLLGDSALYLCASSQNRDRATYSNQPQHFGDGTRLSIL.